Included here is one TCR beta chain sequence, with context. The sample originates from a study of tumor T cells in aggressive B-cell lymphoma. Generated by immunoSEQ multiplex PCR, the TCRdb table keeps only in-frame clones and is missing some. This sample has about 11,000 clones, with about 88% found just once. The germline V gene encodes CDR1 MDHEN and CDR2 SYDVKM. CDR3 length: 14 amino acids. The sample consisted of tumor tissue. The chain carries TRBV28 and TRBJ2-5, with a tentative D call TRBD1 (6 bases). Judging by the DNA end, TRBJ2-7 fits better; the J call may be wrong. This sequence originates from an adult with diffuse large B cell lymphoma. The DNA for the CDR3 is TGTGCCAGCAGTACCCAGGGGCTGGGCTACGAGCAGTACTTC. Translated: CASSTQGLGYEQYF.